The clone carrying this T cell receptor beta chain came up a few times. Antigen unknown. This record comes from a study of lymphopenia after photon versus proton radiotherapy. Whole-study findings and limits: Relative stability marked proton patients; photon patients lost diversity and naive cells. After lymphocyte nadir, photon-treated repertoires showed oligoclonal expansion, especially CD8+ Temra.

Only in-frame clones appear in the TCRdb table, and some are missing; sequencing was by immunoSEQ multiplex PCR. The table records about 16,000 clones, about 85% of them present only once. The sequence derives from a woman aged 55-69 years with cholangiocarcinoma. Some clones in this sample may be carry-over from other donors' samples. The sequencing used peripheral blood, collected from a patient treated with proton-based radiotherapy.

DNA of the CDR3: TGTGCCAGCAGCGCTGGGACAGCCTCACCCCTCCACTTT. It codes for CASSAGTASPLHF. V is TRBV9 and J is TRBJ1-6; 7 positions agree with TRBD1. The CDR3 consists of 13 residues. Germline V CDR1 and CDR2: SGDLS, YYNGEE. V was pared by 3 bases and J by 10 bases, with 4 bases of the junction left unmatched.